This TCR beta chain is from a study of blood T cell repertoires in COVID-19. Profiled with immunoSEQ multiplex PCR; TCRdb holds only in-frame clones, not every one. This repertoire shows around 300,000 clones, over 80% found once; its top ten account for 5%. Germline assignment: CDR1 MGHDK and CDR2 SYGVNS. There are 14 residues in the CDR3. V lost 4 bases and J lost 3; bases outside the gene matches: 4. The receptor's source is a young man who had recovered from COVID-19. The chain carries TRBV25-1 and TRBJ1-1, with TRBD1 identical over 8 bases. Sequencing used PBMCs or T cells enriched from blood (not recorded which). CDR3 loop: CASSGTGWDTEAFF. The CDR3 DNA reads TGTGCCAGCAGTGGGACAGGGTGGGACACTGAAGCTTTCTTT.